These 3 T cell receptor beta chains came from one sample sequenced in a study of shared clonotypes between healthy human individuals. The table came from immunoSEQ multiplex PCR; TCRdb's copy has only in-frame clones and leaves some out. The sample carries about 1.5 million clones, about 96% recorded once. The specimen was naive CD4+ T cells sorted from blood. Subset specified: CD45RA+ positively selected. Every receptor here comes from a man aged 30 to 45 in good health.

The chain joins TRBV10-1 to TRBJ1-1; D unclear. This CDR3 has 16 amino acids. The germline V and J ends were trimmed by 2 bases and 3 bases, with 16 bases remaining between them. Germline lookup yields CDR1 WNHNN and CDR2 SYGVQD (reference sequence). The CDR3 DNA reads TGCGCCAGCAGTGAGAGGCTCGGGAATCTCGACACTGAAGCTTTCTTT. Its protein product is CASSERLGNLDTEAFF.

The V gene is TRBV28, the J gene TRBJ2-7, with 7 positions matching TRBD1. V lost 5 bases, J lost 3 bases, and 7 bases stayed unmatched. CDR3 length: 14 amino acids. The V gene's germline CDR1 is MDHEN and CDR2 SYDVKM. The DNA for the CDR3 is TGTGCCAGCAGTCTACGGTCAGGGGGCTACGAGCAGTACTTC. It codes for CASSLRSGGYEQYF.

This chain joins TRBV6-5 and TRBJ2-1; D is uncertain. The CDR3 sequence is 14 residues long. CDR1 and CDR2 from the germline V gene are MNHEY and SVGAGI. Trimming removed 7 bases at V and 0 bases at J, with 10 bases between. The CDR3 is CASTMTGSYNEQFF. DNA of the CDR3: TGTGCCAGCACCATGACTGGCTCCTACAATGAGCAGTTCTTC.